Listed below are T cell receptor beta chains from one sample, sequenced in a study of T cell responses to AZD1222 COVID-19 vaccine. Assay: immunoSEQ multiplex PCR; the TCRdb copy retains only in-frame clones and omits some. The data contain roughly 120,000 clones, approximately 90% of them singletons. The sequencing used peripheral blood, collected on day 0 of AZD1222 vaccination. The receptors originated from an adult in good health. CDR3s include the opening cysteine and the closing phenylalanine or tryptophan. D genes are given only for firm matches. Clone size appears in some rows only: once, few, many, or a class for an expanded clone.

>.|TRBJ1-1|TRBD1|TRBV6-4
TGTGCCAGCAGTGACGTCCTTTCGGGACAGGGGAACACTGAAGCTTTCTTT
CASSDVLSGQGNTEAFF
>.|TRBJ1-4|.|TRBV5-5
TGTGCCAGCAGCTTGTCTGCGGGGGTGAATGAAAAACTGTTTTTT
CASSLSAGVNEKLFF
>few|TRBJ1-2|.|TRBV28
TGTGCCAGCAGTTTATCGGTCGGGGAACGTGGCTACACCTTC
CASSLSVGERGYTF
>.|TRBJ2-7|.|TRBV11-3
TGTGCCAGCAGCGCCGGCTACGAGCAGTACTTC
CASSAGYEQYF
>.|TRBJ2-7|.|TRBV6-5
TGTGCCAGCAGATATTCGGTTAGCTCCTACGAGCAGTACTTC
CASRYSVSSYEQYF
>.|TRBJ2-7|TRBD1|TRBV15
TGTGCCACCAGGGCGGACAGGTGGGACTACGAGCAGTACTTC
CATRADRWDYEQYF
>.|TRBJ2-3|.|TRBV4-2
TGTGCCAGCAGCCAAGTGTCTAGCGGCACAGATACGCAGTATTTT
CASSQVSSGTDTQYF
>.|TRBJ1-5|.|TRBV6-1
TGTGCCAGCAGTGAGGTGACGGGCAATCAGCCCCAGCATTTT
CASSEVTGNQPQHF
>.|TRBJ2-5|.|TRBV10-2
TGCGCCAGCAGTGGTGCCAACAGAGAGACCCAGTACTTC
CASSGANRETQYF
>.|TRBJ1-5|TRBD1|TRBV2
TGTGCCAGCAGTGAGGAGGGACAGGACAATCAGCCCCAGCATTTT
CASSEEGQDNQPQHF
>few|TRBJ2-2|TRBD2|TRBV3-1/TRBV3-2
TGTGCCAGCAGCCAAGGTCGGGCTCTAGCGGGAGGTAGCGGGGAGCTGTTTTTT
CASSQGRALAGGSGELFF
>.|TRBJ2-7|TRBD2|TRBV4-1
TGCGCCAGCAGTTTTACCGGGGCTAGCGGGAACTACGAGCAGTACTTC
CASSFTGASGNYEQYF
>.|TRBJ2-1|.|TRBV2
TGTGCCAGCAGGCGGGTAAGGTCCGCATACAATGAGCAGTTCTTC
CASRRVRSAYNEQFF
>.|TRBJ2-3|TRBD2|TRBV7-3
TGTGCCAGCAGCCCCCAGCGGGGTAGCCCAGATACGCAGTATTTT
CASSPQRGSPDTQYF
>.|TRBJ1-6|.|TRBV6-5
TGTGCCAGCAGTTACTCCCCCACTCAAGATAATTCACCCCTCCACTTT
CASSYSPTQDNSPLHF
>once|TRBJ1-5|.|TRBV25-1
TGTGCCAGCAGTGAGTGGAGCAATCAGCCCCAGCATTTT
CASSEWSNQPQHF
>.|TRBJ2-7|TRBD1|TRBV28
TGTGCCAGCAGTTTATTCGGGCAGGGGGCAGCCTACGAGCAGTACTTC
CASSLFGQGAAYEQYF